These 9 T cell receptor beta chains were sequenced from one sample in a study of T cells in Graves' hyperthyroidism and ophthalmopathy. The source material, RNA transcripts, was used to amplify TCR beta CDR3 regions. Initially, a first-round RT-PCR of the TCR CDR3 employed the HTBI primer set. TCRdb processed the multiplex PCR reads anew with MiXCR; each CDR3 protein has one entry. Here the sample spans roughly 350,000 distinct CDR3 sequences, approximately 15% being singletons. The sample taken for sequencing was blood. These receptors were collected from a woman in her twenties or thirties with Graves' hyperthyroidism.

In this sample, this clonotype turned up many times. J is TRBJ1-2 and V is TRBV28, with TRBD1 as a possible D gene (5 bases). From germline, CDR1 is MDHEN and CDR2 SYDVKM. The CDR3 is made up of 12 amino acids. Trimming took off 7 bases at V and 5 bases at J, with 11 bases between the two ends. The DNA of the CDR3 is TGTGCCAGCATCAGTGGGGCGTATGGCTACACCTTC. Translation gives CASISGAYGYTF.

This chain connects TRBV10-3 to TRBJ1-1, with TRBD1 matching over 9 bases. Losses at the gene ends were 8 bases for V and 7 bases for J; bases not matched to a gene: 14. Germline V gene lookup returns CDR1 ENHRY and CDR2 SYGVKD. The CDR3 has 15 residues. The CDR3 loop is CAIWSGDRAYIEAFF. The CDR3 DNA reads TGTGCCATCTGGTCAGGGGACAGGGCGTATATTGAAGCTTTCTTT.

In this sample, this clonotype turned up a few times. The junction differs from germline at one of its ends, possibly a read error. The CDR3 bases are TGCGCTAAGATAAAGCGGGAGCACAATGAGCAGTTCTTC. Translated, it gives CAKIKREHNEQFF. The V gene is TRBV10-3, the J gene TRBJ2-1; 8 bases align to TRBD2. Germline V CDR1 and CDR2: ENHRY, SYGVKD. This CDR3 spans 13 amino acids.

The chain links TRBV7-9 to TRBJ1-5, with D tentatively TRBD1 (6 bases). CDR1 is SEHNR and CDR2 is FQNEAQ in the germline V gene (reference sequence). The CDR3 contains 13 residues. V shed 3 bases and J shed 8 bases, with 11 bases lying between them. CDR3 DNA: TGTGCCAGCAGCTTGGACAGTGTAAAGCCCCAGCATTTT. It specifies CASSLDSVKPQHF.

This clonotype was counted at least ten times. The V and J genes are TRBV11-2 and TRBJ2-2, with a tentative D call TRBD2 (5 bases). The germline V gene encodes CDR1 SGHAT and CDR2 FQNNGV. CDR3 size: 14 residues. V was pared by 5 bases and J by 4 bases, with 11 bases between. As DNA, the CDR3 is TGTGCCAGCAGCCCTAGCATTATCACCGGGGAGCTGTTTTTT. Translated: CASSPSIITGELFF.

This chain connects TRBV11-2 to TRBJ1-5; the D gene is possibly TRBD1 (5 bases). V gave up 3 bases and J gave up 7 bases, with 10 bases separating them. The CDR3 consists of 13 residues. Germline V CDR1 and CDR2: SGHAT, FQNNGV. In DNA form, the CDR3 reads TGTGCCAGCAGCTTGACAGTTATCCAGCCCCAGCATTTT. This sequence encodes CASSLTVIQPQHF.

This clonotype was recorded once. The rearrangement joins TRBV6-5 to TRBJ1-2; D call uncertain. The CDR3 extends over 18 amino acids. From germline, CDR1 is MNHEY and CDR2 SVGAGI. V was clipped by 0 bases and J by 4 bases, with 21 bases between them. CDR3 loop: CASSYSASGGLVAYGYTF. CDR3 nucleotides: TGTGCCAGCAGTTACTCTGCAAGTGGCGGGTTGGTCGCCTATGGCTACACCTTC.

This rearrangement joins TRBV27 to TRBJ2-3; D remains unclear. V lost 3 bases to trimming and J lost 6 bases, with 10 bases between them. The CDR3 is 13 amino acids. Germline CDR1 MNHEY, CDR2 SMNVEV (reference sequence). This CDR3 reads CASSFGPPDTQYF. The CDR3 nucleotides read TGTGCCAGCAGTTTTGGGCCCCCGGATACGCAGTATTTT.

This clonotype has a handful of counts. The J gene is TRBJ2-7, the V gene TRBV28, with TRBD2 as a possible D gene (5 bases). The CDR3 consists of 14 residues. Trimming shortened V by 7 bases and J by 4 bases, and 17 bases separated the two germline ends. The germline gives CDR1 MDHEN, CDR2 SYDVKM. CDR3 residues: CASKAVTPGYEQYF. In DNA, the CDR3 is TGTGCCAGCAAGGCTGTCACCCCGGGGTACGAGCAGTACTTC.